Following are 4 T cell receptor beta chains from one sample sequenced in a study of blood T cell repertoires in COVID-19 (dated by TCRdb to 2020 to 2021). The method behind the library was the immunoSEQ multiplex PCR assay. In its TCRdb copy, this immuneACCESS table keeps in-frame sequences only and misses some clones. Where compared with another copy, unresolved V genes explain less than half of these, and the others have no known cause. For this sample the table gives around 160,000 clones, of which 80% were detected only once. Of the sample, roughly 13% falls within the top ten clones. The sample consisted of peripheral blood. The receptors here all came from a man in his sixties with active or convalescent COVID-19.

The J gene is TRBJ1-4, the V gene TRBV15, with TRBD1 as a possible D gene (5 bases). This CDR3 has 14 amino acids. Germline CDR1 and CDR2: LNHNV and YYDKDF (reference sequence). Trimming shortened V by 5 bases and J by 3 bases, and 10 bases separated the two germline ends. Here the CDR3 reads CATSWVGANEKLFF. The DNA of the CDR3 is TGTGCCACCAGCTGGGTAGGGGCTAATGAAAAACTGTTTTTT. Together with reference TRBV15 and TRBJ1-4, the CDR3 gives the full variable domain: DAMVIQNPRYQVTQFGKPVTLSCSQTLNHNVMYWYQQKSSQAPKLLFHYYDKDFNNEADTPDNFQSRRPNTSFCFLDIRSPGLGDTAMYLCATSWVGANEKLFFGSGTQLSVL.

This rearrangement joins TRBV19 to TRBJ2-1; D gene ambiguous. V lost 3 bases to trimming and J lost 10 bases, with 10 bases between them. From germline, CDR1 is LNHDA and CDR2 SQIVND (reference sequence). The CDR3 is 12 amino acids. This chain's CDR3 is CASSIKAVEQFF. CDR3 in DNA: TGTGCCAGTAGTATTAAGGCGGTCGAGCAGTTCTTC.

CDR3 sequence reads: CASSRHRDEGFGYTF. CDR3 coding DNA: TGTGCCAGCAGCAGACACAGGGATGAGGGTTTCGGCTACACCTTC. The chain recombines TRBV7-9 with TRBJ1-2; D is perhaps TRBD1 (6 bases). CDR1 and CDR2 from the germline V gene are SEHNR and FQNEAQ (reference sequence). The CDR3 sequence is 15 residues long. Trimming removed 5 bases at V and 8 bases at J, with 21 bases between.

The chain employs TRBV7-9 and TRBJ1-2; 7 nucleotides agree with TRBD1. The J segment lost 4 bases and the V segment lost 4 bases, leaving 12 bases of the junction unmatched. Per the germline V gene, CDR1 is SEHNR and CDR2 is FQNEAQ (reference sequence). The CDR3 has 16 amino acids. The DNA of the CDR3 is TGTGCCAGCAGCTACCGGGACAGATATGCCCGCTATGGCTACACCTTC. Residues: CASSYRDRYARYGYTF.